A single sample is the source of the 30 T cell receptor beta chains below, sequenced in a study of blood T cells in healthy people across ages. Primed by a sample-barcoded 5' primer and a J-beta primer mix, a second PCR proceeded for roughly 6 to 12 cycles. Each CDR3 protein gets one entry after TCRdb re-called the 5' RACE reads with MiXCR. The sample has approximately 730,000 distinct CDR3 sequences, more than 40% seen once. Sequenced sample: blood. These receptors were collected from a woman aged 60 to 75 in good health.

A note on this clonotype: A much larger clone lies a single base off, so this may be a read error. This chain joins TRBV12-3 or TRBV12-4 and TRBJ2-1, with 9 bases that match TRBD1. The J call may be mistaken, given a closer DNA end match to TRBJ2-7. The length of the CDR3 is 17 residues. The DNA for the CDR3 is TGTGCCAGCAGTCCCGGACAGGGGAAAAGCTCCTACAATGAGCAGTACTTC. Its translation: CASSPGQGKSSYNEQYF.

The rearrangement joins TRBV12-3 or TRBV12-4 to TRBJ2-5, with D possibly being TRBD1 or TRBD2 (5 bases each). Trimming shortened V by 6 bases and J by 11 bases, and 22 bases separated the two germline ends. CDR3 length equals 14 residues. CDR3 DNA: TGTGCCAGCAGCTATCTAGCAGGGCAGAATGAGCAGTACTTC. Amino acid sequence: CASSYLAGQNEQYF.

This clonotype was counted between two and nine times. The gene calls are TRBV7-2 and TRBJ2-3, with 10 bases that match TRBD2. The V gene end was trimmed by 6 bases and the J gene end by 4 bases; junction bases not matched to a gene: 7. Looked up from germline, CDR1 is SGHTA and CDR2 is FQGNSA. The CDR3 sequence is 15 residues long. CDR3 coding DNA: TGTGCCAGCAGTTTGATAGCGGGAGGATCAGATACGCAGTATTTT. Amino acid sequence: CASSLIAGGSDTQYF. Filled out from reference TRBV7-2 and TRBJ2-3, the complete variable domain reads GAGVSQSPSNKVTEKGKDVELRCDPISGHTALYWYRQSLGQGLEFLIYFQGNSAPDKSGLPSDRFSAERTGGSVSTLTIQRTQQEDSAVYLCASSLIAGGSDTQYFGPGTRLTVL.

This clonotype was observed a handful of times. The rearrangement links TRBV28 to TRBJ2-7, with no clear D. CDR3 length: 13 residues. Trimming took 2 bases from V and 6 from J, leaving 11 bases between them. CDR1 MDHEN and CDR2 SYDVKM come from the germline V gene. The CDR3 protein is CASSLSGYSEQYF. CDR3 bases: TGTGCCAGCAGTTTAAGTGGGTACTCCGAGCAGTACTTC.

Only one count was recorded for this clonotype. The CDR3 loop is CSVEDRGGVITEAFF. The DNA for the CDR3 is TGCAGCGTTGAAGATCGGGGGGGCGTCATCACTGAAGCTTTCTTT. This chain uses TRBV29-1 with TRBJ1-1; D is perhaps TRBD1 (6 bases). The CDR3 sequence is 15 residues long. The V gene's germline CDR1 is SQVTM and CDR2 ANQGSEA. V dropped 0 bases and J dropped 4 bases, with 15 bases sitting between them.

A note on this clonotype: A much larger clonotype is one base distant, so this may be a read error. The chain recombines TRBV20-1 with TRBJ2-1, with D maybe TRBD1 (6 bases). Trimming cost V 6 bases and J 13 bases, with 19 bases left between them. Germline CDR1 reads DFQATT; CDR2 reads SNEGSKA (reference sequence). This CDR3 region has 12 residues. CDR3 residues: CSATPGGTTQFF. The CDR3 DNA reads TGCAGTGCGACCCCAGGTGGGACAACCCAGTTCTTC.

The chain carries TRBV6-2 or TRBV6-3 and TRBJ1-1, with D uncertain. This CDR3 has 14 amino acids. Trimming removed 2 bases at V and 1 base at J, with 8 bases between. CDR1 and CDR2 (germline): MNHEY, SVGEGT. The CDR3 coding sequence is TGTGCCAGCAGTTACGGACTCACGAACACTGAAGCTTTCTTT. Translating it yields CASSYGLTNTEAFF.

This chain uses TRBV7-9 with TRBJ1-2, with 7 bases identical to TRBD1. Germline CDR1 reads SEHNR; CDR2 reads FQNEAQ (reference sequence). The length of the CDR3 is 15 residues. The V gene end was trimmed by 5 bases and the J gene end by 4 bases; junction bases not matched to a gene: 10. The CDR3 protein is CASSPSGGGGYGYTF. CDR3 coding DNA: TGTGCCAGCAGCCCCAGCGGAGGGGGCGGCTATGGCTACACCTTC.

V gene TRBV10-3 combines with J gene TRBJ2-3, with D perhaps matching TRBD2 (6 bases). Trimming took 0 bases from V and 7 from J, leaving 8 bases between them. The germline V gene has CDR1 ENHRY and CDR2 SYGVKD. There are 13 residues in the CDR3. The CDR3 is CAISESGLNTQYF. The CDR3 DNA sequence: TGTGCCATCAGTGAGTCCGGACTAAATACGCAGTATTTT.

The chain carries TRBV7-7 and TRBJ2-1; D gene ambiguous. Trimming left V 5 bases short and J 7 bases short, with 12 bases between. This CDR3 is built from 13 residues. The germline CDR1 and CDR2 sequences are SSHAT and FNYEAQ (reference sequence). The CDR3 DNA sequence: TGTGCCAGCAGCGGAAACCCGGGTAATGAGCAGTTCTTC. It specifies CASSGNPGNEQFF.

This clonotype appeared many times. The chain recombines TRBV2 with TRBJ2-3, with 8 nucleotides matching TRBD2. Looked up from germline, CDR1 is SNHLY and CDR2 is FYNNEI. Trimming cost V 6 bases and J 0 bases; bases outside gene matches: 5. The CDR3 has 15 amino acids. CDR3 sequence: CASSSLAVSTDTQYF. The CDR3 DNA reads TGTGCCAGCAGCTCACTAGCGGTTAGCACAGATACGCAGTATTTT.

Concerning this clonotype: One end of the junction fails to match germline, which may point to a read error. V is TRBV9 and J is TRBJ1-6; D remains unclear. The V gene's germline CDR1 is SGDLS and CDR2 YYNGEE. The CDR3 covers 13 residues. The CDR3 DNA follows: TGTGCCAGCAGTGTAGGAGAAAATTCACCCCTCCACTTT. Translated: CASSVGENSPLHF. The complete variable domain, with remaining parts taken from reference TRBV9 and TRBJ1-6, reads DSGVTQTPKHLITATGQRVTLRCSPRSGDLSVYWYQQSLDQGLQFLIQYYNGEERAKGNILERFSAQQFPDLHSELNLSSLELGDSALYFCASSVGENSPLHFGNGTRLTVT.

This clonotype has a single count. The CDR3 bases are TGCGCCAGCAGCTTGCCCCGGGACACGACGAACACCGGGGAGCTGTTTTTT. This translates into CASSLPRDTTNTGELFF. The chain links TRBV5-1 to TRBJ2-2; TRBD1 is a possible D gene (6 bases). V was trimmed by 1 base and J by 0 bases, leaving 13 bases between them. The CDR3 runs 17 residues. Germline values: CDR1 SGHRS, CDR2 YFSETQ. Full variable domain (rest looked up from reference TRBV5-1 and TRBJ2-2): KAGVTQTPRYLIKTRGQQVTLSCSPISGHRSVSWYQQTPGQGLQFLFEYFSETQRNKGNFPGRFSGRQFSNSRSEMNVSTLELGDSALYLCASSLPRDTTNTGELFFGEGSRLTVL.

J is TRBJ1-5 and V is TRBV10-3; 9 positions agree with TRBD1. The CDR3 is made up of 16 amino acids. In germline, CDR1 is ENHRY, CDR2 SYGVKD. V was clipped by 8 bases and J by 2 bases; unmatched bases: 10. Written as DNA, the CDR3 is TGTGCCATCGGAGAGGGACAGGGTTGGCGCAATCAGCCCCAGCATTTT. The encoded protein is CAIGEGQGWRNQPQHF.

This chain joins TRBV3-1 and TRBJ1-1; 7 nucleotides agree with TRBD1. After removal of 6 bases from V and 4 bases from J, the junction contained 2 bases not matched to a gene. The CDR3 is made up of 12 amino acids. Germline V lookup: CDR1 LGHDT, CDR2 YNNKEL (reference sequence). The CDR3, as DNA: TGTGCCAGCAGACAGGGGATCACTGAAGCTTTCTTT. Translation: CASRQGITEAFF.

This clonotype was seen many times. V is TRBV7-6 and J is TRBJ1-5; TRBD1 matches at 8 bases. CDR1 and CDR2 from the germline V gene are SGHVS and FNYEAQ. Germline trimming cut 1 base from V and 5 bases from J; bases unmatched to any gene: 1. The CDR3 length is 14 residues. CDR3 sequence: CASSLVQGDQPQHF. The DNA for the CDR3 is TGTGCCAGCAGCTTAGTACAGGGGGATCAGCCCCAGCATTTT.

The chain is built from TRBV5-1 and TRBJ2-1, with 7 bases aligning to TRBD1. Trimming at V came to 4 bases and at J to 6 bases, leaving 10 bases not matched to a gene. The V gene's germline CDR1 is SGHRS and CDR2 YFSETQ. The CDR3 runs to 15 residues. The CDR3 sequence is CASSPEGGESNEQFF. CDR3 sequence (DNA): TGCGCCAGCAGCCCGGAAGGGGGCGAAAGCAATGAGCAGTTCTTC.

Notes on this clonotype: A much bigger clone sits one base away, suggesting this may be a read error. This rearrangement joins TRBV6-5 to TRBJ2-7; TRBD2 matches 8 bases. The CDR3 is 14 residues long. Germline V gene lookup returns CDR1 MNHEY and CDR2 SVGAGI. Germline trimming cut 6 bases from V and 7 bases from J; bases unmatched to any gene: 11. The CDR3 here is CASSRGTRDNEQYF. The DNA of the CDR3 is TGTGCCAGCAGCAGAGGGACTAGGGACAATGAGCAGTACTTC.

This clonotype has just a few counts. The chain joins TRBV7-2 to TRBJ2-4; perhaps TRBD1 as D (7 bases). Germline-derived CDR1 and CDR2 are SGHTA and FQGNSA. Trimming cost V 6 bases and J 6 bases, with 18 bases left between them. The CDR3 contains 15 residues. The DNA for the CDR3 is TGTGCCAGCAGTTCATCCCAGGGGGGAGGAAACATTCAGTACTTC. Its protein product is CASSSSQGGGNIQYF. The full variable domain, its missing parts supplied by reference TRBV7-2 and TRBJ2-4, is GAGVSQSPSNKVTEKGKDVELRCDPISGHTALYWYRQSLGQGLEFLIYFQGNSAPDKSGLPSDRFSAERTGGSVSTLTIQRTQQEDSAVYLCASSSSQGGGNIQYFGAGTRLSVL.

The chain joins TRBV2 to TRBJ1-1; 8 bases are shared with TRBD1. Germline CDR1 and CDR2: SNHLY and FYNNEI. This CDR3 region has 14 residues. Unmatched junction bases numbered 6, after V lost 6 bases and J lost 3 bases. The CDR3 sequence: CASRGDRLYTEAFF. CDR3 nucleotide sequence: TGTGCCAGCAGGGGGGACAGGTTATACACTGAAGCTTTCTTT.

The chain has TRBV18 and TRBJ2-1; 14 nucleotides line up with TRBD2. Per germline, CDR1 KGHSH and CDR2 LQKENI. Germline trimming cut 4 bases from V and 6 bases from J; bases unmatched to any gene: 5. The CDR3 loop spans 16 amino acids. CDR3 bases: TGTGCCAGCTCACTGGGACTAGCGGGAGTCATCAATGAGCAGTTCTTC. Its protein is CASSLGLAGVINEQFF.

V and J are TRBV28 and TRBJ2-7; 8 bases are a match to TRBD1. Trimming removed 6 bases from V and 5 bases from J; junction bases left unmatched: 6. Per germline, CDR1 MDHEN and CDR2 SYDVKM. CDR3 length: 13 residues. The chain's CDR3 is CASRGQDTNEQYF. Written as DNA, the CDR3 is TGTGCCAGCAGGGGACAGGATACCAACGAGCAGTACTTC. The complete variable domain, with remaining parts taken from reference TRBV28 and TRBJ2-7, reads DVKVTQSSRYLVKRTGEKVFLECVQDMDHENMFWYRQDPGLGLRLIYFSYDVKMKEKGDIPEGYSVSREKKERFSLILESASTNQTSMYLCASRGQDTNEQYFGPGTRLTVT.

This chain uses TRBV28 with TRBJ1-5; TRBD1 agrees at 8 bases. CDR1 MDHEN and CDR2 SYDVKM come from the germline V gene. The trim removed 4 bases at V and 5 bases at J, leaving 4 bases unmatched. CDR3 length equals 14 residues. The CDR3 region has the DNA TGTGCCAGCAGTTCGCCGACAGGGGATCAGCCCCAGCATTTT. Protein product: CASSSPTGDQPQHF.

The chain combines TRBV28 with TRBJ2-3, with D possibly being TRBD2 (6 bases). The CDR3 has 16 amino acids. CDR1 and CDR2 from the germline V gene are MDHEN and SYDVKM. V dropped 8 bases and J dropped 3 bases, with 21 bases sitting between them. Here the CDR3 reads CASGALRFGGTDTQYF. The CDR3, as DNA: TGTGCCAGCGGTGCCCTCCGGTTCGGGGGAACAGATACGCAGTATTTT.

This clonotype was counted only a few times. The V call is TRBV12-3 or TRBV12-4, the J call TRBJ1-5, with D perhaps matching TRBD1 (6 bases). CDR3 length: 14 residues. Trimming shortened V by 3 bases and J by 3 bases, and 9 bases separated the two germline ends. This CDR3 is CASSLGGPNQPQHF. For the CDR3, the DNA is TGTGCCAGCAGTTTGGGGGGCCCCAATCAGCCCCAGCATTTT.

This clonotype was observed a single time. Mismatch with germline at one junction end may stem from a read error. The chain carries TRBV11-1 and TRBJ2-1; D may be TRBD2 (8 bases). The germline V gene encodes CDR1 SGHAT and CDR2 FQDESV (reference sequence). The CDR3 loop spans 21 amino acids. CDR3 in amino acids: CAGSLVGGREGWGRFGREQFF. Here the CDR3 DNA reads TGTGCCGGCAGCTTAGTAGGGGGCCGGGAGGGATGGGGTCGGTTCGGACGTGAGCAGTTCTTC. Using reference TRBV11-1 and TRBJ2-1 for the parts outside the CDR3, the full variable domain is EAEVAQSPRYKITEKSQAVAFWCDPISGHATLYWYRQILGQGPELLVQFQDESVVDDSQLPKDRFSAERLKGVDSTLKIQPAELGDSAMYLCAGSLVGGREGWGRFGREQFFGPGTRLTVL.

The chain combines TRBV29-1 with TRBJ2-7; no definite D call. Germline V gene sequence: CDR1 SQVTM, CDR2 ANQGSEA. The CDR3 runs 14 residues. V lost 4 bases, J lost 6 bases, and 19 bases lay in between. CDR3 in DNA: TGCAGCGTTGTCCTCCTCGACAAGTTTGGCGAGCAGTACTTC. Its translation: CSVVLLDKFGEQYF.

J is TRBJ2-7 and V is TRBV27; 12 bases are shared with TRBD2. Germline CDR1 and CDR2: MNHEY and SMNVEV (reference sequence). Unmatched junction bases numbered 8, after V lost 5 bases and J lost 3 bases. The CDR3 contains 16 residues. The CDR3 coding sequence is TGTGCCAGCAGTATTCACCGACTAGCGGGGGACTACGAGCAGTACTTC. Encoded protein: CASSIHRLAGDYEQYF.

This clonotype was counted a few times. The gene calls are TRBV7-3 and TRBJ2-3, with D maybe TRBD1 (5 bases). Germline V gene sequence: CDR1 SGHTA, CDR2 FQGTGA. The CDR3 contains 16 residues. V lost 2 bases, J lost 1 base, and 13 bases lay in between. The CDR3 reads CASSLDLGPGTDTQYF. CDR3 in DNA: TGTGCCAGCAGCTTAGATTTGGGGCCGGGCACAGATACGCAGTATTTT.

This sequence joins TRBV6-5 and TRBJ1-2, with 7 bases lining up with TRBD1. Losses at the gene ends were 0 bases for V and 4 bases for J; bases not matched to a gene: 8. CDR3 length: 16 residues. Germline loops: CDR1 MNHEY, CDR2 SVGAGI. The CDR3 DNA is TGTGCCAGCAGTTACTCGGGAACACAGGGGAGCTATGGCTACACCTTC. Its protein is CASSYSGTQGSYGYTF.